The 8 T cell receptor beta chains below all came from one sample that was sequenced in a study of T-cell reconstitution after alpha-beta-depleted transplantation in children. Unique molecular identifiers were built into the TCRbeta library. One entry per CDR3 protein, called by TCRdb with MiXCR from the PCR reads. The data show fewer than 250,000 distinct CDR3 sequences, less than 9% seen once. Material: PBMCs, mostly from graft donor cells, obtained 180 days after TCRalphabeta/CD19-depleted stem cell transplant. These receptors came from a male patient between 10 and 17 years old who had a stem cell transplant for acute lymphoblastic leukemia, so the T cells may come from the graft donor.

This clonotype was counted only a few times. CDR3 sequence (DNA): TGCGCCAGCAGCCAAATCCACGGCAGCAATCAGCCCCAGCATTTT. The encoded protein is CASSQIHGSNQPQHF. This chain links TRBV4-1 with TRBJ1-5; unclear D gene. Germline V CDR1 and CDR2: MGHRA, YSYEKL. Trimming took 2 bases from V and 1 from J, leaving 9 bases between them. CDR3 length: 15 amino acids.

At least ten counts were recorded for this clonotype. The chain recombines TRBV9 with TRBJ2-2, with D uncertain. V was pared by 0 bases and J by 1 base, with 10 bases between. The CDR3 runs 16 residues. Germline values: CDR1 SGDLS, CDR2 YYNGEE. For the CDR3, the DNA is TGTGCCAGCAGCGTAGCCTGGCAGGTGAACACCGGGGAGCTGTTTTTT. Translation gives CASSVAWQVNTGELFF.

This clonotype was seen at least ten times. This sequence joins TRBV18 and TRBJ2-7; 12 bases are a match to TRBD2. V lost 6 bases and J lost 9; bases outside the gene matches: 21. CDR3 length: 18 residues. Germline CDR1 and CDR2: KGHSH and LQKENI. CDR3 sequence (DNA): TGTGCCAGCTCTCCGGGCCCCCTTCTGAGGACTAGCGGGAAGGTGCAGTACTTC. Translation gives CASSPGPLLRTSGKVQYF.

This clonotype was detected ten times or more. CDR3 sequence: CASSHPVGNTEAFF. CDR3 sequence (DNA): TGTGCCAGCAGCCACCCGGTCGGGAACACTGAAGCTTTCTTT. This chain uses TRBV14 with TRBJ1-1; D is uncertain. The ends were cut back, 3 bases at V and 1 base at J, with 9 bases in the middle. The CDR3 has 14 amino acids. Germline lookup yields CDR1 SGHDN and CDR2 FVKESK. Filled out from reference TRBV14 and TRBJ1-1, the complete variable domain reads EAGVTQFPSHSVIEKGQTVTLRCDPISGHDNLYWYRRVMGKEIKFLLHFVKESKQDESGMPNNRFLAERTGGTYSTLKVQPAELEDSGVYFCASSHPVGNTEAFFGQGTRLTVV.

Details on this clonotype: A read error may explain this, as a much larger clone is one base away. This chain joins TRBV24-1 and TRBJ2-6, with D possibly matching TRBD1 (6 bases). The CDR3 is 17 residues long. Germline V gene lookup returns CDR1 KGHDR and CDR2 SFDVKD. The chain's CDR3 is CATSAPGHGSVANVLTF. DNA of the CDR3: TGTGCCACCAGTGCCCCGGGACACGGCTCTGTGGCCAACGTCCTGACTTTC.

This clonotype was observed many times. The V call is TRBV9, the J call TRBJ2-7, with D possibly being TRBD1 or TRBD2 (6 bases each). V lost 3 bases and J lost 3, with 22 bases in between. Germline V gives CDR1 SGDLS, CDR2 YYNGEE. The CDR3 sequence is 17 residues long. The CDR3 DNA follows: TGTGCCAGCAGCGGCCGAAGTGGGGGCGGGAAAAGCTACGAGCAGTACTTC. Residues: CASSGRSGGGKSYEQYF.

The CDR3 sequence: CASRRDRGSYKSNQPQHF. The CDR3 nucleotides read TGTGCCAGCAGGCGGGACAGGGGAAGCTATAAGAGCAATCAGCCCCAGCATTTT. The rearrangement uses TRBV12-3 or TRBV12-4 and TRBJ1-5; 10 bases agree with TRBD1. This CDR3 has 18 amino acids. With V trimmed by 6 bases and J by 1 base, 12 bases remained unmatched.

This clonotype was recorded many times. The genes are TRBV12-3 or TRBV12-4 and TRBJ2-2, with D unresolved. The CDR3 runs 15 residues. Trimming shortened V by 6 bases and J by 0 bases, and 11 bases separated the two germline ends. CDR3 amino acids: CASSPDTPNTGELFF. Here the CDR3 DNA reads TGTGCCAGCAGCCCCGACACGCCGAACACCGGGGAGCTGTTTTTT.